This TCR beta chain was sequenced for a study of T cell responses to AZD1222 COVID-19 vaccine (dated by TCRdb to about 2021). In the study overall: A total of roughly 240 trial participants underwent TCR sequencing, of whom some 210 received two doses of AZD1222 and 26 received two doses of the MenACWY control vaccine. Trial participants were enrolled into age subgroups of 18-55, 56-69 and 70-plus years, which contained about 150, 27 and 61 TCR-sequenced participants, respectively. General conclusions and limits of the study: Most participants were white British and females outnumbered males, and the authors suggested that clonal diversity may have been underestimated. Nearly half of unique spike-specific TCRs reportedly recognized epitopes outside regions mutated in the B.1.351 and B.1.1.7 variants. The 56-69-year group was small, and its depth increase did not reach significance, likely because of low power. CD4 TCRs associated with the vaccine covered the entire spike protein, and the dominant responses were in regions 160-218 and 743-854. A significant rise in spike-specific TCR breadth and depth was observed after two AZD1222 doses relative to day 0 and relative to MenACWY recipients. No day 14 peak-response samples were available, so repertoires were characterized only after the peak T cell response. Conclusions about previously exposed vaccinees were limited because only a handful of AZD1222 recipients were SARS-CoV-2 seropositive at baseline.

The CDR3 regions of human TCRbeta chains were analyzed by immunosequencing. As for how the authors treated the data: Repertoire TCRs were checked for matches against a reference library of SARS-CoV-2-specific TCRs that had been generated using the MIRA antigen-specificity platform. Breadth was defined as the fraction of unique TCRs that were SARS-CoV-2-associated, and depth was defined as the fraction of total T cells that were SARS-CoV-2-associated. Using the MIRA data, every spike-specific TCR was mapped to the spike region that the TCR reacted to and assigned to either a CD4 or a CD8 class. Log10-transformed breadth and depth values were compared by one-way ANOVA with Sidak's multiple comparisons tests. TCRdb retrieved this table from immuneACCESS and kept in-frame rearrangements only. Not all clones are present; in checked studies, unresolved V genes account for under half, and no reason is known for the remainder. V, J and clone size derive from that table, while D and trimming were established from the DNA sequence. The sample table holds 150,000 to 200,000 clones, of which less than 95% were seen once. The leading ten clones occupy approximately 6.2% of the sample.

V is cut by 0 bases and J by 0 bases, and the space between the germline ends is 18 bases. As encoded in the germline V gene, CDR1 is SGHRS while CDR2 is YFSETQ. The CDR3 goes from the cysteine to the phenylalanine over 18 residues. Just CDR3 DNA is preserved here, 54 bases in frame from base 1. The label giving this sample's time point can be read as: about 28 days (+/-7) after the second vaccine dose. Because spike-specific TCR depth and breadth did not differ between the two schedules, AZD1222 recipients who got a second dose at roughly 4 weeks were pooled with those who got a second dose at roughly 12 weeks. Samples from vaccinated people were obtained from the UK trials COV001 and COV002, which included a single-blind randomized controlled phase 2/3 trial of AZD1222 (ChAdOx1 nCoV-19) in healthy adults. For TCRbeta chain sequencing, PBMC samples from trial participants were taken at day 0 and at day 28 after the second dose.

Regarding this clone: Its binding antigen is unknown. The sample holds no much larger clone one base away, and base qualities are not on file.

The receptor's source is an adult who received the AZD1222 COVID-19 vaccine. This chain joins TRBV5-1 to TRBJ1-1; TRBD1 could be the D gene, as 6 bases match. The sample in question was peripheral blood, obtained 28 days after the second AZD1222 dose. The DNA sequence is given as TGCGCCAGCAGCTTGGTGGGGGGCCCGGACGGGATGAACACTGAAGCTTTCTTT. It codes for CASSLVGGPDGMNTEAFF.